The rows below give T cell receptor beta chains drawn from one sample of a study of blood T cell repertoires in COVID-19. TCRdb keeps only in-frame clones here, not all; method: immunoSEQ multiplex PCR. The table includes approximately 120,000 clones, nearly 90% detected once. Sequenced material: peripheral blood. The receptors stem from a woman over 75 with acute or convalescent COVID-19. The CDR3 runs from the conserved cysteine through the conserved F or W. D genes are given only for firm matches. Size is omitted from some rows. Given values are once, few, many or a class for expanded clones.

len	d_gene	v_gene	abundance	j_gene	CDR3nt	CDR3aa
13	TRBD1	TRBV5-1	NA	TRBJ1-2	TGCGCCAGCAGCTTGACAGGGGCCTATGGCTACACCTTC	CASSLTGAYGYTF
14	TRBD1	TRBV9	NA	TRBJ1-1	TGTGCCACTGCTCCAGGGGGCATGAACACTGAAGCTTTCTTT	CATAPGGMNTEAFF
14	NA	TRBV18	few	TRBJ1-1	TGTGCCAGCTCACCACCAGGCAGGGACACTGAAGCTTTCTTT	CASSPPGRDTEAFF
12	NA	TRBV9	NA	TRBJ2-1	TGTGCCAGCAGCCGAACTACCCCTGAGCAGTTCTTC	CASSRTTPEQFF
16	TRBD1	TRBV9	NA	TRBJ2-5	TGTGCCAGCAGCGAGGGGACAGCCTTCCCCCAAGAGACCCAGTACTTC	CASSEGTAFPQETQYF
15	NA	TRBV19	NA	TRBJ2-7	TGTGCCAGTAGTATTCAGGAAAACAGAGCCTACGAGCAGTACTTC	CASSIQENRAYEQYF
14	NA	TRBV5-4	NA	TRBJ2-7	TGTGCCAGCAGCGACCAGGGCCTTTCGGACGAGCAGTACTTC	CASSDQGLSDEQYF
14	NA	TRBV6-6	NA	TRBJ1-6	TGTGCCAGCAGTTTCACCCCCGGGAATCCACCCCTCCACTTT	CASSFTPGNPPLHF
16	TRBD2	TRBV7-2	NA	TRBJ2-1	TGTGCCAGCAGCTTAGCTGCGGGGGGGTCTTCCAATGAGCAGTTCTTC	CASSLAAGGSSNEQFF
15	NA	TRBV4-2	few	TRBJ2-7	TGTGCCAGCAGCCCTGGGGGGGGCAGGGGTGCCGAGCAGTACTTC	CASSPGGGRGAEQYF
20	TRBD1	TRBV29-1	NA	TRBJ1-2	TGCAGCGTTGAGGGTATAATCCAGACAGGGGGAGAATATACTAACTATGGCTACACCTTC	CSVEGIIQTGGEYTNYGYTF
14	TRBD1	TRBV3-1/TRBV3-2	NA	TRBJ1-2	TGTGCCAGCAGCCCCACAGGGGTCCCCGGGGGCTACACCTTC	CASSPTGVPGGYTF
14	NA	TRBV5-1	NA	TRBJ2-5	TGCGCCAGCAGCGCCGGGACATATCAAGAGACCCAGTACTTC	CASSAGTYQETQYF
14	TRBD1	TRBV6-1	NA	TRBJ1-5	TGTGCCAGCAGTGACCGGACAGGGTCTGGGCCCCAGCATTTT	CASSDRTGSGPQHF
12	NA	TRBV5-6	few	TRBJ2-2	TGTGCCAGCAGCCCCCGGACCGGGGAGCTGTTTTTT	CASSPRTGELFF
15	TRBD1	TRBV2	NA	TRBJ2-7	TGTGCCAGCAGCCTGGACAGGGTGGGTGGCCACGAGCAGTACTTC	CASSLDRVGGHEQYF
16	TRBD2	TRBV9	NA	TRBJ2-1	TGTGCCAGCAGCGCCAGAGCGGGGGGCTCCTACAATGAGCAGTTCTTC	CASSARAGGSYNEQFF
12	NA	TRBV28	NA	TRBJ1-3	TGTGCCAGCACCTCCTCCGGAAACACCATATATTTT	CASTSSGNTIYF
14	TRBD1	TRBV5-1	NA	TRBJ2-7	TGCGCCAGCAGCTTGGACAGGGGGAATTACGAGCAGTACTTC	CASSLDRGNYEQYF
15	TRBD2	TRBV5-3	once	TRBJ2-2	TGTGCCAGAAGCTGCCTGGCGGGACTAACCGGGGAGCTGTTTTTT	CARSCLAGLTGELFF
13	NA	TRBV27	NA	TRBJ1-3	TGTGCCAGCAAGAATATAGCTGGAAACACCATATATTTT	CASKNIAGNTIYF
15	TRBD1	TRBV5-5	NA	TRBJ2-1	TGTGCCAGCAGCTCCTCAGGGGGCTCCTACAATGAGCAGTTCTTC	CASSSSGGSYNEQFF
16	NA	TRBV5-4	NA	TRBJ1-4	TGTGCCAGCAGCGGAGACAGACCCACAACTAATGAAAAACTGTTTTTT	CASSGDRPTTNEKLFF
15	TRBD2	TRBV19	NA	TRBJ2-1	TGTGCCAGTAGTTCCCCCGGGACTACTAACAATGAGCAGTTCTTC	CASSSPGTTNNEQFF
17	TRBD2	TRBV19	NA	TRBJ2-5	TGTGCCAGTAGAGCACCGGGACTAGCGGGGACCCAAGAGACCCAGTACTTC	CASRAPGLAGTQETQYF
16	TRBD1	TRBV9	NA	TRBJ2-1	TGTGCCAGCAGCCCCACGACAGGGACCACCGTCAATGAGCAGTTCTTC	CASSPTTGTTVNEQFF
15	NA	TRBV6-4	NA	TRBJ1-2	TGTGCCAGCAGTGAAGGATGGGGCCCTAACTATGGCTACACCTTC	CASSEGWGPNYGYTF
15	NA	TRBV3-1/TRBV3-2	NA	TRBJ1-1	TGTGCCAGCAGCCAAGGCCCAGGGTTAGACACTGAAGCTTTCTTT	CASSQGPGLDTEAFF
18	TRBD1	TRBV5-4	NA	TRBJ2-4	TGTGCCAGCAGCCCCGGGACAGGGGGGATTTTAGCCAAAAACATTCAGTACTTC	CASSPGTGGILAKNIQYF